The source of this TCR beta chain is a study of post-analysis software for immune sequencing data. cDNA libraries of TCR beta carried unique molecular identifiers. Once about 0.95 to 10 million T cells were used, roughly 490,000 cDNA molecules resulted. Each CDR3 protein is one row after TCRdb ran MiXCR on the PCR reads. The repertoire consists of about 570,000 distinct CDR3 sequences, with approximately 34% occurring once and the leading ten covering roughly 6%. Comments on this clonotype: No antigen is known for it.

General study results and limits: F measure clustering grouped samples strongly by preparation batch. Controls showed lower frequencies than patients for 4 or 5 TRBV segments, and TRBV5-6, TRBV5-1 and TRBV20-1 were among these. The study found significantly lower normalized Chao1 diversity in multiple sclerosis patients than in controls.

Germline V gene sequence: CDR1 KGHSH, CDR2 LQKENI. V trimming: 2 bases; J trimming: 1 base; junction bases outside the gene matches: 1. CDR3 length equals 15 residues. The specimen sequenced was blood. This TCR was recovered from a girl under 18 with multiple sclerosis. V gene TRBV18 combines with J gene TRBJ2-1, with 8 bases identical to TRBD2. CDR3: CASSPGTRSYNEQFF. CDR3 nucleotide sequence: TGTGCCAGCTCACCAGGGACTAGATCCTACAATGAGCAGTTCTTC.